This T cell receptor (beta chain) was identified in a study of Ad26.COV2.S vaccination and SARS-CoV-2 variants. The assay was immunoSEQ multiplex PCR, and TCRdb's table has in-frame clones only and misses some. The sample holds around 350,000 clones, about 90% seen once. Findings and limits, study-wide: Placebo recipients trailed vaccine recipients in spike-specific TCR breadth. Researchers reported similar non-spike TCR breadth in vaccine and placebo recipients. Measures of TCR breadth and depth may have fallen short of total T cell responses. Post-vaccination breadth of spike-specific CD8+ and CD4+ T cell responses was reportedly substantial.

Comments on this clone: Antigen specificity is unknown.

The CDR3 runs to 16 residues. The J segment lost 8 bases and the V segment lost 4 bases, leaving 11 bases of the junction unmatched. Germline loops: CDR1 MNHNY, CDR2 SVGAGI (reference sequence). V gene TRBV6-6 combines with J gene TRBJ2-1; TRBD1 agrees at 10 bases. This clonotype was sampled from a human donor who had recovered from COVID-19. The starting material was peripheral blood, obtained after recovery from COVID-19. CDR3 DNA: TGTGCCAGCAGTTCTACCGACAGGGGGCTTCAGGATGAGCAGTTCTTC. It encodes CASSSTDRGLQDEQFF.